This T cell receptor beta chain stems from a study of T cell repertoires in cytomegalovirus infection. This CDR3 is 16 amino acids long. Trimming left V 1 base short and J 0 bases short, with 7 bases between. The germline CDR1 and CDR2 sequences are LGHNT and FRNRAP. One entry per CDR3 protein results from TCRdb running MiXCR on the reads. The data show about 350,000 distinct CDR3 sequences, around a third seen once. This clonotype occurred a few times. What it recognizes is unknown. The source material was cultured PBMCs, sampled from culture after CMV antigen stimulation. This receptor was obtained from a human donor in good health (CMV status not recorded). Some clones in this sample may be carry-over from other donors' samples. This rearrangement joins TRBV12-5 to TRBJ2-6, with D tentatively TRBD2 (5 bases). The DNA of the CDR3 is TGTGCTAGTGGTTTGGGGAGGTCCTCTGGGGCCAACGTCCTGACTTTC. This codes for CASGLGRSSGANVLTF.